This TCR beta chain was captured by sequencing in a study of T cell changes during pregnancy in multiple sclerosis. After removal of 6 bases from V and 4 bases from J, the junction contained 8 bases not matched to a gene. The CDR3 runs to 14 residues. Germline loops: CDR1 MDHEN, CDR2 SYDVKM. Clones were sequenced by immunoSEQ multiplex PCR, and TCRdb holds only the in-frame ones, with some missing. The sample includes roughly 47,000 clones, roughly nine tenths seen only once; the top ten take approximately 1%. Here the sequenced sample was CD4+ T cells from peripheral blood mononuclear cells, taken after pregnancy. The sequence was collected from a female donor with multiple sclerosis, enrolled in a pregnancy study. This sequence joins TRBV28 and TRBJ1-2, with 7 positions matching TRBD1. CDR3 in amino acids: CASRRTGAGYGYTF. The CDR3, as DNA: TGTGCCAGCAGAAGAACAGGGGCCGGCTATGGCTACACCTTC.